Here is one TCR beta chain with its context. Its antigen is currently unknown. The entry originates in a study of metastatic and nonmetastatic thyroid tumors. About the study: The comparison covered peripheral blood and tumor or nodule tissue in malignant and benign thyroid patients.

In the authors' workflow: The distant-metastasis classifier for papillary thyroid cancer was built from CDR3 differences across clinicopathological groups. Using MiXCR, TCRdb re-called clones from the PCR reads. None of the V and J calls come from the authors' own analysis; TCRdb made them. Of 20,000 to 25,000 clones in the sample, approximately 31% were seen once. CDR3 length: 16 amino acids. V lost 6 bases and J 2 bases, leaving 16 bases between the germline ends. The germline gives CDR1 LGHNA, CDR2 YNFKEQ. Study-wide points: Malignant thyroid tumors reportedly had TCR beta diversity that was significantly higher than in benign nodules, in blood and tumor.

All patients were untreated before thyroid surgery. Sequencing used blood. This receptor was identified in a female donor with papillary thyroid cancer or a benign thyroid nodule (not recorded which). Some clones in this sample may be carry-over from other donors' samples. The V gene is TRBV4-2, the J gene TRBJ1-4; no clear D gene. The CDR3 protein is CASSLLRAYTNEKLFF. The DNA for the CDR3 is TGTGCCAGCAGTCTCCTTAGGGCGTATACTAATGAAAAACTGTTTTTT.